Listed here is a single T cell receptor beta chain. Germline V CDR1 and CDR2: SQVTM, ANQGSEA. This CDR3 comprises 14 residues. V shed 2 bases and J shed 0 bases, with 8 bases lying between them. It was with random hexamers that 0.5 to 1 ug RNA was reverse transcribed. A multiplex approach, immunoSEQ multiplex PCR, amplified TCR beta CDR3 across 54 Vbeta and 13 Jbeta. TCRdb reprocessed the immunoSEQ multiplex PCR reads via MiXCR and lists one record per CDR3 protein. The sample records approximately 120,000 distinct CDR3 sequences, over 85% being singletons. These data come from a study of CD8 T cells in Susac syndrome. Sequencing targeted TCR beta in T cells from blood (CD8+ and CD4+).

The sequencing input was CD4+ T cells from PBMCs. The genes are TRBV29-1 and TRBJ1-5; D ambiguous. The TCR comes from a human donor in good health. The CDR3 DNA is TGCAGCGTTGAAAAGACACGTAGCAATCAGCCCCAGCATTTT. It yields the protein CSVEKTRSNQPQHF.